The sequence of this T cell receptor beta chain was determined in a study of blood T cell repertoires in COVID-19. Trimming stripped 6 bases from V and 0 bases from J, with 12 bases between. The CDR3 runs to 15 residues. Germline lookup yields CDR1 SNHLY and CDR2 FYNNEI. Under the authors' procedure: From reference gene primer amplification, estimates of nucleated cell counts were derived. Sequenced by immunoSEQ multiplex PCR; TCRdb stores in-frame clones only, minus some. V and J calls and clone size are copied from that table; D and trimming were computed from the DNA. The sample includes over 150,000 clones, 76% seen only once; the top ten take around 3.5%.

This clonotype was obtained from an elderly woman with acute or convalescent COVID-19. The J gene is TRBJ1-5, the V gene TRBV2; D ambiguous. Source material: peripheral blood. The DNA of the CDR3 is TGTGCCAGCAGATTAACACAAAATAGCAATCAGCCCCAGCATTTT. Translating it yields CASRLTQNSNQPQHF.